The clone carrying this T cell receptor (beta chain) has a handful of counts. TCRdb analysed the RT-PCR reads with MiXCR anew, one entry per CDR3 protein. The sample contains about 520,000 distinct CDR3 sequences, approximately 7.2% of which appear only once. The source of the sample is a study of response to subunit inactivated influenza vaccine. The germline gives CDR1 KGHDR, CDR2 SFDVKD. The CDR3 contains 17 residues. V was pared by 3 bases and J by 2 bases, with 3 bases of the junction left unmatched. The chain joins TRBV24-1 to TRBJ2-1; TRBD2 matches at 13 bases. This specimen consisted of PBMCs from blood, obtained less than 30 months after vaccination. This receptor was obtained from a man aged 50-75 years who received an inactivated influenza vaccine. In nucleotides, the CDR3 is TGTGCCACCAGTGATCCACTAGCGGGAGGGCCCTACAATGAGCAGTTCTTC. This codes for CATSDPLAGGPYNEQFF.